This record covers a single TCR beta chain. Sequencing was performed with immunoSEQ multiplex PCR; in TCRdb, only in-frame clones are kept and a portion is missing. This table has 160,000 or so clones, roughly 86% appearing once. This CDR3 has 15 amino acids. Trimming shortened V by 4 bases and J by 1 base, and 13 bases separated the two germline ends. Germline CDR1 reads ENHRY; CDR2 reads SYGVKD. The record originates from a study of blood T cell repertoires in COVID-19. On the study more broadly: Collection of acute and convalescent COVID-19 samples took place in the United States, Italy and Spain. Sample material is recorded as cDNA or gDNA derived from T cells, B-cell-depleted T cells, or PBMCs.

V gene TRBV10-3 combines with J gene TRBJ1-2, with no clear D. Input material: peripheral blood. The sequence was obtained from a woman aged 50 to 60 with acute or convalescent COVID-19. The CDR3 DNA reads as TGTGCCATCAGTGGGAGTGAAGCTAATAACTATGGCTACACCTTC. It is translated as CAISGSEANNYGYTF.